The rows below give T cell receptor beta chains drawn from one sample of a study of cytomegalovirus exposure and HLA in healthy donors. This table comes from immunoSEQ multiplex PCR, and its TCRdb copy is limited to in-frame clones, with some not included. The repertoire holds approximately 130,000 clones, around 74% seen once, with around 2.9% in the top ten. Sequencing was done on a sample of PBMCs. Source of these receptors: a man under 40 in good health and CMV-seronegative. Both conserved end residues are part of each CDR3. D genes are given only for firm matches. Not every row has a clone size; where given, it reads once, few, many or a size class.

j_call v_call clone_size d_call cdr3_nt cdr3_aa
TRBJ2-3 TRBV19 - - TGTGCCAGTAGTATACGGAGGGGCACAGATACGCAGTATTTT CASSIRRGTDTQYF
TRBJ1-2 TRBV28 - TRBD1 TGTGCCAGCAGCCCAGGGGTACTTGTCATGACAGGGGCCCACTATGGCTACACCTTC CASSPGVLVMTGAHYGYTF
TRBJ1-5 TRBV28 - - TGTGCCAGCAGTTCAGACATCTCCCCCGATCAGCCCCAGCATTTT CASSSDISPDQPQHF
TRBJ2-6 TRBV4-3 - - TGCGCCAGCAGCCAAGACACCAGAGGAGTTCGTCCCTCTGGGGCCAACGTCCTGACTTTC CASSQDTRGVRPSGANVLTF
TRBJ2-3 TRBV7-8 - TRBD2 TGTGCCAGCAGCTTACGAGAGCGGGGTCGCACAGATACGCAGTATTTT CASSLRERGRTDTQYF
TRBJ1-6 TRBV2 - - TGTGCCAGCAGTGTTTTATCAGGGCGCGGCAATTCACCCCTCCACTTT CASSVLSGRGNSPLHF
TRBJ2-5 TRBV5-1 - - TGCGCCAGCAGCTGGGGACTTGGGGTTCGGGAGACCCAGTACTTC CASSWGLGVRETQYF
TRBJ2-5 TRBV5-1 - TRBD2 TGCGCCAGCAGCTTGGTCGAGGCGGGGGAAGAGACCCAGTACTTC CASSLVEAGEETQYF
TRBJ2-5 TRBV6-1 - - TGTGCCAGCAGTGAAGCGCGCAGTGCCGGGCAAGAGACCCAGTACTTC CASSEARSAGQETQYF
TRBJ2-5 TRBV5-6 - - TGTGCCAGCAGCTCTCCCTTTATAGGAGAAGAGACCCAGTACTTC CASSSPFIGEETQYF
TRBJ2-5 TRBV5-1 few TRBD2 TGCGCCAGCAGCCGGGGAGGTAGCGGGATAGGAGAGACCCAGTACTTC CASSRGGSGIGETQYF
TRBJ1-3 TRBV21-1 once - TGTGCCAGCAGCAAAGTAGGGACAGACTTCTCTGGAAACACCACATATTTT CASSKVGTDFSGNTTYF
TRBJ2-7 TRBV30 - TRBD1 TGTGCCTGGAGTAACGGACAGGGGACCAACGAGCAGTACTTC CAWSNGQGTNEQYF
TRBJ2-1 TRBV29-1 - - TGCAGCGTTGGGGCTCGCAATGAGCAGTTCTTC CSVGARNEQFF
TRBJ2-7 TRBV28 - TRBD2 TGTGCCAGCAGCCCACTAGCGGGGAGCTCCTACGAGCAGTACTTC CASSPLAGSSYEQYF
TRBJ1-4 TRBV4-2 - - TGTGCCAGCAGCCAAGATCCATCGGGTGAAAAACTGTTTTTT CASSQDPSGEKLFF
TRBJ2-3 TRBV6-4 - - TGTGCCAGCAGTATGAACGGGGGGCTATATACGCAGTATTTT CASSMNGGLYTQYF
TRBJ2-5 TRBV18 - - TGTGCCAGCTCACCACCGGAGCAAGAGACCCAGTACTTC CASSPPEQETQYF
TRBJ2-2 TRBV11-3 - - TGTGCCAGCAGCTTAGCGGACACCGGGGAGCTGTTTTTT CASSLADTGELFF
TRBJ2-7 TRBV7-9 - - TGTGCCAGCAGCTTAGGAGTCGACGAGCAGTACTTC CASSLGVDEQYF
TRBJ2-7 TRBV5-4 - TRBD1 TGTGCCAGCAGCGTGACAGGGACCTCCTACGAGCAGTACTTC CASSVTGTSYEQYF
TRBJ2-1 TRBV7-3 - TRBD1 TGTGCCAGCAGCAAAGGGGACAGGGGGCCTTCTGAGCAGTTCTTC CASSKGDRGPSEQFF
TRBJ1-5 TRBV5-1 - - TGCGCCAGCAGCTTGGAAGCGGGAAACAATCAGCCCCAGCATTTT CASSLEAGNNQPQHF
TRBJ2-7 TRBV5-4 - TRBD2 TGTGCCAGCAGCCCCGGGACTAGCGGGATGTACGAGCAGTACTTC CASSPGTSGMYEQYF
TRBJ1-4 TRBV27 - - TGTGCCAGCAGTTTGTTAACCGGTGAAAAACTGTTTTTT CASSLLTGEKLFF
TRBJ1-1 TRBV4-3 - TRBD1 TGCGCCAGCAGCCAAGAAAGAGGGGGCGGCACTGAAGCTTTCTTT CASSQERGGGTEAFF
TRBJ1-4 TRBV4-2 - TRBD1 TGTGCCAGCAGCCAAGGACAGGGGTCGAGTGAAAAACTGTTTTTT CASSQGQGSSEKLFF
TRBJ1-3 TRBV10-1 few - TGCGCCAGCATTACGGTCCGAAAGGGAAACACCATATATTTT CASITVRKGNTIYF
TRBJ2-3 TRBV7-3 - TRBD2 TGTGCCAGCAGCCGAGCGGGGGGAGTTTCAGATACGCAGTATTTT CASSRAGGVSDTQYF
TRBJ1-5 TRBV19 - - TGTGCCAGTAGTAGCTCCCGGCAGGCTTATAGCAATCAGCCCCAGCATTTT CASSSSRQAYSNQPQHF
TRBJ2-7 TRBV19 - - TGTGCCAGTAGTATAGATCTGGGGAGAGCCCACTACGAGCAGTACTTC CASSIDLGRAHYEQYF
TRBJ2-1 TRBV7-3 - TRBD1 TGTGCCAGCAGCTCGGCCCCACAGGGGTTTTCCCCAAATACCTACAATGAGCAGTTCTTC CASSSAPQGFSPNTYNEQFF
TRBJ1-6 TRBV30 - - TGTGCCTGGAGTATCCATTTGCTACAGGGTTCACCCCTCCACTTT CAWSIHLLQGSPLHF
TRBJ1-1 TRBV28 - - TGTGCCAGCAGTTTAAGCCACACTGAAGCTTTCTTT CASSLSHTEAFF
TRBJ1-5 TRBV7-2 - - TGTGCCAGCAGCGCTCAGGGGACTATTAGCAATCAGCCCCAGCATTTT CASSAQGTISNQPQHF
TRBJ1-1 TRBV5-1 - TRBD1 TGCGCCAGCAGGAACCAGCCGGGACAGGGGCTTACTGAAGCTTTCTTT CASRNQPGQGLTEAFF
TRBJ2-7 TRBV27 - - TGTGCCAGCAGTTTACAAGGGGGGGGGTACTACGAGCAGTACTTC CASSLQGGGYYEQYF
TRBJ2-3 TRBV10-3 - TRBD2 TGTGCCATCGGGAGCGGGGGGGCCAGCACAGATACGCAGTATTTT CAIGSGGASTDTQYF
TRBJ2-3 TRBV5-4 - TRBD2 TGTGCCAGCAGCAAGACTAGCGGAACAGATACGCAGTATTTT CASSKTSGTDTQYF
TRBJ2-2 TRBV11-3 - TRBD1 TGTGCCAGCAGCCGGATTCAGGGGGCCGGGGAGCTGTTTTTT CASSRIQGAGELFF
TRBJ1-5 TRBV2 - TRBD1 TGTGCCAGCAGTGAATTCGGGTCGGGCGGACAGGGGAATCAGCCCCAGCATTTT CASSEFGSGGQGNQPQHF
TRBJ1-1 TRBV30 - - TGTGCCTGGACGGCGCAGGGGAACACTGAAGCTTTCTTT CAWTAQGNTEAFF